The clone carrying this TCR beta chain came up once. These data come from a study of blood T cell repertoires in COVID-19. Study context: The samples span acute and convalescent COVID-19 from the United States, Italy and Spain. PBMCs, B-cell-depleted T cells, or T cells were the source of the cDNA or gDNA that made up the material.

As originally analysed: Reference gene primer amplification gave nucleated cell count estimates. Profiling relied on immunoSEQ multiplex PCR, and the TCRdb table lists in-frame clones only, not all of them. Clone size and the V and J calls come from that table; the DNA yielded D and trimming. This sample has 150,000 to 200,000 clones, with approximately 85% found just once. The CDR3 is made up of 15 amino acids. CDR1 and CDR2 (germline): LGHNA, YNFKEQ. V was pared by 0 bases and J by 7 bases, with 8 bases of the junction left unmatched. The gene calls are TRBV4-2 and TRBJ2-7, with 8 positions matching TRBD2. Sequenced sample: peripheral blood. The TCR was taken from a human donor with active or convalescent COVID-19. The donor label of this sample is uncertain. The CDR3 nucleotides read TGTGCCAGCAGCCAAGATGGCTCGGGAGGGGGAGAGCAGTACTTC. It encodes CASSQDGSGGGEQYF.